Listed below are T cell receptor beta chains from one sample, sequenced in a study of CD4 T cells in relation to SARS-CoV-2 and coronaviruses. For these TCRs, the target antigens are not known. Method: immunoSEQ multiplex PCR; TCRdb's copy keeps in-frame clones and lacks some. The table shows approximately 39,000 clones, with roughly 73% occurring only once. Sequencing was performed on memory CD4+ T cells from PBMCs, cultured in vitro. Receptors originate from an adult with COVID-19. Both conserved end residues are part of each CDR3. A D gene is named only where the DNA matches it firmly. Size is stated for part of the rows, as once, few or many counts, or as a class when the clone is expanded.

length	size	D	J	V	CDR3	DNA
15	NA	NA	TRBJ2-7	TRBV28	CASSWTRDYSYEQYF	TGTGCCAGCAGCTGGACCCGGGATTACTCCTACGAGCAGTACTTC
14	NA	NA	TRBJ2-7	TRBV18	CASSPGLYDYEQYF	TGTGCCAGCTCACCCGGACTGTACGACTACGAGCAGTACTTC
15	NA	TRBD2	TRBJ2-7	TRBV27	CASSFTSGSLYEQYF	TGTGCCAGCAGTTTTACTAGCGGGAGCCTATACGAGCAGTACTTC
12	NA	NA	TRBJ1-1	TRBV2	CASKTRDLEAFF	TGTGCCAGCAAGACTAGGGACCTTGAAGCTTTCTTT
14	NA	NA	TRBJ2-7	TRBV5-6	CASRITGRSYEQYF	TGTGCCAGCAGAATTACGGGCCGCTCCTACGAGCAGTACTTC
18	NA	NA	TRBJ2-2	TRBV27	CASSLSPPGGRTTGELFF	TGTGCCAGCAGTTTATCGCCCCCTGGGGGAAGGACCACCGGGGAGCTGTTTTTT
16	NA	TRBD2	TRBJ2-3	TRBV4-1	CASSQPLSGRSDTQYF	TGCGCCAGCAGCCAGCCGCTTAGCGGGAGGTCAGATACGCAGTATTTT
17	NA	NA	TRBJ2-7	TRBV11-2	CASSLPWVGLNEYEQYF	TGTGCCAGCAGCTTACCTTGGGTGGGTTTGAACGAGTACGAGCAGTACTTC
14	few	TRBD1	TRBJ2-7	TRBV19	CASSIRDSSYEQYF	TGTGCCAGTAGTATCCGGGACAGCTCCTACGAGCAGTACTTC
15	NA	NA	TRBJ2-7	TRBV18	CASSPGSGLPYEQYF	TGTGCCAGCTCACCAGGGTCAGGGTTGCCCTACGAGCAGTACTTC
16	NA	TRBD1	TRBJ1-4	TRBV7-9	CASSSQTGGTNEKLFF	TGTGCCAGCAGCTCACAAACAGGGGGCACTAATGAAAAACTGTTTTTT